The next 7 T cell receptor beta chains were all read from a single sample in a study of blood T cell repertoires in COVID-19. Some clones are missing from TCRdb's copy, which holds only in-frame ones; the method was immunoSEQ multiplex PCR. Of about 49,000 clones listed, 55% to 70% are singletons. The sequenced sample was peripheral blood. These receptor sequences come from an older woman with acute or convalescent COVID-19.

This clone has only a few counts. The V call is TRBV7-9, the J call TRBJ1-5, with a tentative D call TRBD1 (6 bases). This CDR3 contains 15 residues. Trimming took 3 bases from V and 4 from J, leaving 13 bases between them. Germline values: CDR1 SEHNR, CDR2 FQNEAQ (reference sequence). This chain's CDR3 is CASSLAQGPNQPQHF. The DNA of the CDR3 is TGTGCCAGCAGCTTGGCACAGGGCCCTAATCAGCCCCAGCATTTT.

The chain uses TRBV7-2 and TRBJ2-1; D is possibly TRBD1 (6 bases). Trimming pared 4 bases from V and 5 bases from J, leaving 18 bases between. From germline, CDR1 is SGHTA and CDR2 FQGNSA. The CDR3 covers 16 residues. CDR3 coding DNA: TGTGCCAGCAGCTCCGAGGGCAGGGGTCCGCACAATGAGCAGTTCTTC. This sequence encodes CASSSEGRGPHNEQFF.

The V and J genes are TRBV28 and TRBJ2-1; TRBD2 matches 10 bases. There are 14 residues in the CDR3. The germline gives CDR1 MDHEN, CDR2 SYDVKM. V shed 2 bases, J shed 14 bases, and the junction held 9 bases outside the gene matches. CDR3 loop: CASSLMASGSGEFF. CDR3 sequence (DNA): TGTGCCAGCAGTTTAATGGCTAGCGGGAGTGGGGAGTTCTTC.

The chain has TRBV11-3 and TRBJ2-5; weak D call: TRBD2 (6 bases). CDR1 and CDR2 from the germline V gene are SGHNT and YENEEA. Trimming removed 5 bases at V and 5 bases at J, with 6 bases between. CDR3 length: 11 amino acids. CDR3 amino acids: CASSSGETQYF. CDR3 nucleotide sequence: TGTGCCAGCAGCAGCGGGGAGACCCAGTACTTC.

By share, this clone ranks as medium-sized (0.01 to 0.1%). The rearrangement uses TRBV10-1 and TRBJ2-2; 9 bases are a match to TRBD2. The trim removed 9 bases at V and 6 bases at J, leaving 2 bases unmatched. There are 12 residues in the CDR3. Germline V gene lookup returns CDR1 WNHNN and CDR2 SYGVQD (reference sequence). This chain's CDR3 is CASSGGSGELFF. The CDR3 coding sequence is TGCGCCAGTAGCGGGGGCTCCGGGGAGCTGTTTTTT.

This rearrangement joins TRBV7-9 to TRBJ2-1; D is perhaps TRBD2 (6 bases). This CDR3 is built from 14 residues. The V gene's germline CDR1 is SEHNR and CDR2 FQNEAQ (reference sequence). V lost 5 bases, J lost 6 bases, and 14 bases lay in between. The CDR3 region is CASSPGTAVNEQFF. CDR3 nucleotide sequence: TGTGCCAGCAGCCCCGGGACTGCCGTCAATGAGCAGTTCTTC. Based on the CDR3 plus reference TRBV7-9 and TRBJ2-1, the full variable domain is DTGVSQNPRHKITKRGQNVTFRCDPISEHNRLYWYRQTLGQGPEFLTYFQNEAQLEKSRLLSDRFSAERPKGSFSTLEIQRTEQGDSAMYLCASSPGTAVNEQFFGPGTRLTVL.

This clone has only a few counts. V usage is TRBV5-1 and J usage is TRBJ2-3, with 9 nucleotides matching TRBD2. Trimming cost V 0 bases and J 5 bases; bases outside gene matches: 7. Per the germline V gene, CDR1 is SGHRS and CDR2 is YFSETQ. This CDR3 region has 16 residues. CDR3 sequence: CASSLALAGQGDTQYF. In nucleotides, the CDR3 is TGCGCCAGCAGCTTGGCCCTAGCGGGGCAGGGAGATACGCAGTATTTT.